This T cell receptor beta chain was sequenced for a study of blood T cell repertoires in COVID-19. Produced via immunoSEQ multiplex PCR; TCRdb's table is partial and in-frame only. The data contain more than 100,000 clones, around 91% of them singletons. With V trimmed by 2 bases and J by 2 bases, 7 bases remained unmatched. This CDR3 region has 16 residues. The germline gives CDR1 SGDLS, CDR2 YYNGEE. The clonotype was recovered from a woman aged 60-75 years with COVID-19, enrolled during active disease. The sequencing sample was made of peripheral blood. The chain links TRBV9 to TRBJ2-5; 9 bases align to TRBD2. The CDR3 region has the DNA TGTGCCAGCAGCGTTGGTAGCGGGGGCCCACAAGAGACCCAGTACTTC. As protein: CASSVGSGGPQETQYF.